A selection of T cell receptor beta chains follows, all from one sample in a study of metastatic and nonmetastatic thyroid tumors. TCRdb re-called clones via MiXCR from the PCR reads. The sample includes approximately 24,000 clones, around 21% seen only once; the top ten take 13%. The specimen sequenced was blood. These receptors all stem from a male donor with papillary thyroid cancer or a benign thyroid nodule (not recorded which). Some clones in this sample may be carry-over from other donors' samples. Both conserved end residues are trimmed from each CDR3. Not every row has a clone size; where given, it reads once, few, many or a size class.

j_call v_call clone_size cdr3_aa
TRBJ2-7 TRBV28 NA ASRGIQGMGEHY
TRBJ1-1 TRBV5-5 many ASSRTVGSEAF
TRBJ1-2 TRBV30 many AWSPQGRYGYT
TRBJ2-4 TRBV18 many ASSPVRILAKNIQY
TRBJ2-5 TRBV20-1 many SARGGEPQETQY
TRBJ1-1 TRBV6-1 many ASKGGDRLNTEAF
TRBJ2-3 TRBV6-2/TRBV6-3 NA ASIPSRRETDTQY
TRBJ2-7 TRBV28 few ASSPTLNYEQY
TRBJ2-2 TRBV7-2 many ASSLDWGTGELF
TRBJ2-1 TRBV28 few ASSHWGSGMCSYNEQF
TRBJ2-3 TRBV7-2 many ASSSGTGGIGGSDTQY
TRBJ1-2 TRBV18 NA ASSPPWTGLYGYT
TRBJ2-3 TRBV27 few ASSLGDTQY
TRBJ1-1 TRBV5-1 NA ASSRSGGNNEAF
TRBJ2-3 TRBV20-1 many SAAPRTQITTDTQY
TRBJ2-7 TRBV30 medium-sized AWGSGSDYEQY
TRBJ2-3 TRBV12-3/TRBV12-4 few ASIPSGRALADTQY
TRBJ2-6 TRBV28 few ASKEISGANVLT
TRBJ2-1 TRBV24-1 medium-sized ATSAAGWGNEQF
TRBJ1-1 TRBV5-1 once ASSPDANTESF
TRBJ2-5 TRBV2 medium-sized ASSQGQGAETQY
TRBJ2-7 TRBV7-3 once ASSRDRGDEQY
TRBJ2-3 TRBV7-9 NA ASSLGGTDTQY
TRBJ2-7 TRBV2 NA ASRRVPPFGEQY
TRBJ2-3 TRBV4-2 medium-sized ASSLSGGSATDTQY
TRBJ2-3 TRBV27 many ASLPTGSTDTQY
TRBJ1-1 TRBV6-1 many ASSEDSVMNTEAF
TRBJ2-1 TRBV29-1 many SVELATGNEQF
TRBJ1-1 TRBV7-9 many ASSGGQRMNTEAF
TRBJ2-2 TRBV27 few AGSFDHSYTGELF
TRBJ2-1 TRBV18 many ASSQAQGIRYNEQF
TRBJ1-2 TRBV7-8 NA ASSSDAGFHYGYT